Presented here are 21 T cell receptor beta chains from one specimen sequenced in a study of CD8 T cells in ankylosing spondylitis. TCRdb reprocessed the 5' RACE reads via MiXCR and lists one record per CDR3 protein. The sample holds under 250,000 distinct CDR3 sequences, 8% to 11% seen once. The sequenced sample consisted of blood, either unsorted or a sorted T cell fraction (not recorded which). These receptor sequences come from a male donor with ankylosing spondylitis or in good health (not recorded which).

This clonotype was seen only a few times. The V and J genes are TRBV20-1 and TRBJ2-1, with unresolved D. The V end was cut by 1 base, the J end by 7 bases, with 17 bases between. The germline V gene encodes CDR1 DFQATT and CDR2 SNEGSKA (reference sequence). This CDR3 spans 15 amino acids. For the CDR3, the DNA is TGCAGTGCTAGAGTCCCCGCCCAGCGCCCGAATGAGCAGTTCTTC. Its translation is CSARVPAQRPNEQFF.

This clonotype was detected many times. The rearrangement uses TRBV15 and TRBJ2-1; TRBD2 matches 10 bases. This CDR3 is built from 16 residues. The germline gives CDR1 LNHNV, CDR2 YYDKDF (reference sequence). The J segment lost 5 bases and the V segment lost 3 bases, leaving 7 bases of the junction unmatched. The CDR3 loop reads CATSRLLAGVHNEQFF. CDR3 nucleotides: TGTGCCACCAGCAGGCTTCTAGCGGGAGTGCACAATGAGCAGTTCTTC. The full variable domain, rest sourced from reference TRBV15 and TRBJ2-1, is DAMVIQNPRYQVTQFGKPVTLSCSQTLNHNVMYWYQQKSSQAPKLLFHYYDKDFNNEADTPDNFQSRRPNTSFCFLDIRSPGLGDTAMYLCATSRLLAGVHNEQFFGPGTRLTVL.

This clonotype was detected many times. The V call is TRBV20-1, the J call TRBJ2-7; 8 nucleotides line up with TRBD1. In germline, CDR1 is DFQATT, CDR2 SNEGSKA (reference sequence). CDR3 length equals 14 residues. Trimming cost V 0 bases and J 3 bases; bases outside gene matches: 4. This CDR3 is CSARDQGAGYEQYF. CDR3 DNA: TGCAGTGCTAGAGATCAGGGGGCTGGCTACGAGCAGTACTTC.

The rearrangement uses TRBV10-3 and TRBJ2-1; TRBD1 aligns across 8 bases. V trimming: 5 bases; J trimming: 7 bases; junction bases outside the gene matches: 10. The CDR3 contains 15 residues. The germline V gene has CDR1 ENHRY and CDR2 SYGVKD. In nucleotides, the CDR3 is TGTGCCATCAGTACCGCAGGGGGCCTGTCGAATGAGCAGTTCTTC. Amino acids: CAISTAGGLSNEQFF.

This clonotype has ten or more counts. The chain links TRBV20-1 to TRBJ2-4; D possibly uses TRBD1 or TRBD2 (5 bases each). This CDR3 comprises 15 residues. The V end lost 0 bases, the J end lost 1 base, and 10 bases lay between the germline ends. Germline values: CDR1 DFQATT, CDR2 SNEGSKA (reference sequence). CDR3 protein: CSARDLWGAKNIQYF. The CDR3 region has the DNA TGCAGTGCTAGAGACCTCTGGGGGGCCAAAAACATTCAGTACTTC.

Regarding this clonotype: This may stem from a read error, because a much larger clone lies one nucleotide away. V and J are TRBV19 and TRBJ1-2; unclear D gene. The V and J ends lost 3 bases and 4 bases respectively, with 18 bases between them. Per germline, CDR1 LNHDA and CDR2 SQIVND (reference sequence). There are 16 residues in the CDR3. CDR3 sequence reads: CASSIIPWAGSYGYTF. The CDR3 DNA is TGTGCCAGTAGTATTATCCCGTGGGCGGGTTCCTATGGCTACACCTTC. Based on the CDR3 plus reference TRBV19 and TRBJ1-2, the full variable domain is DGGITQSPKYLFRKEGQNVTLSCEQNLNHDAMYWYRQDPGQGLRLIYYSQIVNDFQKGDIAEGYSVSREKKESFPLTVTSAQKNPTAFYLCASSIIPWAGSYGYTFGSGTRLTVV.

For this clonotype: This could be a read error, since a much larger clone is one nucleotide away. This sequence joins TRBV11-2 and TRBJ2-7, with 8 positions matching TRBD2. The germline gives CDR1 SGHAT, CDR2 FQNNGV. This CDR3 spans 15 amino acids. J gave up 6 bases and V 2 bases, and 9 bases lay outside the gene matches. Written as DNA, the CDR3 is TGTGCCAGCAGCTTACCGGGACTAGATTTCTGCGAGCAGTACTTC. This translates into CASSLPGLDFCEQYF.

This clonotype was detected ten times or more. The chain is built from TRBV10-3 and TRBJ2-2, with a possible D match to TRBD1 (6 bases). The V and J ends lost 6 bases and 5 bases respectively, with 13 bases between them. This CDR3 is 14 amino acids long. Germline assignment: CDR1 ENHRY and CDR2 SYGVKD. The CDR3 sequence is CAIRHQGSTGELFF. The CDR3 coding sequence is TGTGCCATCAGACACCAGGGGAGTACCGGGGAGCTGTTTTTT.

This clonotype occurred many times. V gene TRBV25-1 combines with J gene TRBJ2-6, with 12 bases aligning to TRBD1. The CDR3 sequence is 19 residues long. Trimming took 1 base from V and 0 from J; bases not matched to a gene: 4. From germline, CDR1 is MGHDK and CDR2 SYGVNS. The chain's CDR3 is CASSELGQGALSGANVLTF. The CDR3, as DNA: TGTGCCAGCAGTGAATTGGGACAGGGGGCTCTCTCTGGGGCCAACGTCCTGACTTTC.

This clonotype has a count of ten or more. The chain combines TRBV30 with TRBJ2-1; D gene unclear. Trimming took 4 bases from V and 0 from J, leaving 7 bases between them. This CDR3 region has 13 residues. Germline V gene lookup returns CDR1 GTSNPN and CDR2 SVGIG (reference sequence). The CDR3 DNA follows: TGTGCCTGGACGAAGAGCTCCTACAATGAGCAGTTCTTC. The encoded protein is CAWTKSSYNEQFF.

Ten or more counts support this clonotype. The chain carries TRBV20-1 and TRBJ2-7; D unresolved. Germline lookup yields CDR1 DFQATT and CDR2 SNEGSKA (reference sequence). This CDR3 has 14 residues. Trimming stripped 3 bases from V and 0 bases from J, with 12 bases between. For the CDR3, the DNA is TGCAGTGCTAGTCGGCCTCCGAGCTCCTACGAGCAGTACTTC. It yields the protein CSASRPPSSYEQYF.

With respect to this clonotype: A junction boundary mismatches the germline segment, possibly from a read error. The CDR3 DNA reads as TGTGCCGGCAGCGTTGGGGCTGGAAACACCATATATTTT. Its protein product is CAGSVGAGNTIYF. This chain connects TRBV9 to TRBJ1-3; D is unresolved. Looked up from germline, CDR1 is SGDLS and CDR2 is YYNGEE. The CDR3 consists of 13 residues. Filled out from reference TRBV9 and TRBJ1-3, the complete variable domain reads DSGVTQTPKHLITATGQRVTLRCSPRSGDLSVYWYQQSLDQGLQFLIQYYNGEERAKGNILERFSAQQFPDLHSELNLSSLELGDSALYFCAGSVGAGNTIYFGEGSWLTVV.

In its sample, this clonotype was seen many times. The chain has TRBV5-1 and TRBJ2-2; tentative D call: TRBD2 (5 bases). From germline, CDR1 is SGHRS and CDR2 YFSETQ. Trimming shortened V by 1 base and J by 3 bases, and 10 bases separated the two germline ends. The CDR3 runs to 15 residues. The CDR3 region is CASSLSSLDTGELFF. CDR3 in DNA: TGCGCCAGCAGCTTGTCTAGCTTAGACACCGGGGAGCTGTTTTTT.

CDR3 nucleotides: TGTGCCAGCAGCCCCCCGGGGAAGGCCTATGGCTACACCTTC. This encodes CASSPPGKAYGYTF. V is TRBV7-2 and J is TRBJ1-2; no clear D. The CDR3 length is 14 residues. Between the trimmed V and J ends, which lost 5 bases and 4 bases, there was a span of 14 bases. Germline loops: CDR1 SGHTA, CDR2 FQGNSA.

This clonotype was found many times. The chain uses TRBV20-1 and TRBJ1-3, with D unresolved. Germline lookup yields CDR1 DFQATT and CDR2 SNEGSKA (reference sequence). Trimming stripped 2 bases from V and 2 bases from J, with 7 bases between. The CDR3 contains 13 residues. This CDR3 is CSARSDPGNTIYF. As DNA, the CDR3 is TGCAGTGCTAGATCCGATCCTGGAAACACCATATATTTT.

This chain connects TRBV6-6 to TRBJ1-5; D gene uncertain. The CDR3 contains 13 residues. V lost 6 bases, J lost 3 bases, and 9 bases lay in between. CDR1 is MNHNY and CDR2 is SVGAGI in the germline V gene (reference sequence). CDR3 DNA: TGTGCCAGCAGCCCCACGTCCAATCAGCCCCAGCATTTT. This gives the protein CASSPTSNQPQHF.

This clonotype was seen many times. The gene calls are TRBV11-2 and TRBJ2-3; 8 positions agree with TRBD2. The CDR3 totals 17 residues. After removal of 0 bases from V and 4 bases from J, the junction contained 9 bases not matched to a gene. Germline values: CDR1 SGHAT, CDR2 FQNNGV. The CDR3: CASSLEGGAGGPDTQYF. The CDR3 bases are TGTGCCAGCAGCTTAGAAGGAGGGGCGGGGGGCCCAGATACGCAGTATTTT.

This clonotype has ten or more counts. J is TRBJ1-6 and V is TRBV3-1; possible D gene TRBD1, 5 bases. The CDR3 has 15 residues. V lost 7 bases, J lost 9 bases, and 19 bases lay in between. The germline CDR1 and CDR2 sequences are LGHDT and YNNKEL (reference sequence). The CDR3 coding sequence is TGTGCCAGCAACCTCCGGCCCGGCGGGGGTTCACCCCTCCACTTT. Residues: CASNLRPGGGSPLHF.

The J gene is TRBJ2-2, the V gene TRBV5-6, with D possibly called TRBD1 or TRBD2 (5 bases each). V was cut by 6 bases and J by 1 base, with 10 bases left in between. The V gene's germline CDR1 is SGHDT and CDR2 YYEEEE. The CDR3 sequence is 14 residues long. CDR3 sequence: CASKGTRNTGELFF. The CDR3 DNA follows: TGTGCCAGCAAAGGGACGAGGAACACCGGGGAGCTGTTTTTT.

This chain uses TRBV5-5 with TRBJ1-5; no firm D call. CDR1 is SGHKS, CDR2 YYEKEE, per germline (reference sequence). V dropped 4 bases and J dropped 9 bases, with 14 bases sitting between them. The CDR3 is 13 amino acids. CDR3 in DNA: TGTGCCAGCAGCAAGTCCGGATCGGGGCCCCAGCATTTT. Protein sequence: CASSKSGSGPQHF.

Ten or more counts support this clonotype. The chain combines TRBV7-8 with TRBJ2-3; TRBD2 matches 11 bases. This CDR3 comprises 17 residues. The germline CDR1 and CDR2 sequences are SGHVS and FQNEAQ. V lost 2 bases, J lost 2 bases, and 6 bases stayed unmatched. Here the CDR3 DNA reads TGTGCCAGCAGCTTATTTAGTAGCGGGGGGGTCACAGATACGCAGTATTTT. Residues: CASSLFSSGGVTDTQYF.